This TCR beta chain comes out of a study of cytomegalovirus exposure and HLA in healthy donors. Whole-study findings and limits: In vitro testing confirmed a few CMV-associated chains as specific for CMV antigens. The study assumed roughly uniform donor sequencing depth for presence/absence analyses. HLA alleles showed associations with about 17,000 TCR beta sequences in a later analysis, at a 0.05 false discovery rate. By HLA locus, TCR association rates varied in a later analysis, with DRB1 showing the most and HLA-C the fewest.

Researchers ran the PCR with 60 Vbeta and 13 Jbeta primers. The protocol was immunoSEQ multiplex PCR, while the TCRdb copy is restricted to in-frame clones and leaves out a portion. The sample carries roughly 200,000 clones, around 78% recorded once. The germline CDR1 and CDR2 sequences are GTSNPN and SVGIG (reference sequence). The CDR3 has 15 residues. The V and J ends lost 4 bases and 0 bases, in that order; junction bases with no gene match: 6. A remark on this clone: The antigen is unknown.

The rearrangement links TRBV30 to TRBJ2-1, with TRBD2 matching over 7 bases. The sequence was collected from a man aged 30-40 years in good health and CMV-seronegative. Sequencing was performed on PBMCs. As DNA, the CDR3 is TGTGCCTGGATGGGGGGGGGTGGCTCCTACAATGAGCAGTTCTTC. Protein sequence: CAWMGGGGSYNEQFF.